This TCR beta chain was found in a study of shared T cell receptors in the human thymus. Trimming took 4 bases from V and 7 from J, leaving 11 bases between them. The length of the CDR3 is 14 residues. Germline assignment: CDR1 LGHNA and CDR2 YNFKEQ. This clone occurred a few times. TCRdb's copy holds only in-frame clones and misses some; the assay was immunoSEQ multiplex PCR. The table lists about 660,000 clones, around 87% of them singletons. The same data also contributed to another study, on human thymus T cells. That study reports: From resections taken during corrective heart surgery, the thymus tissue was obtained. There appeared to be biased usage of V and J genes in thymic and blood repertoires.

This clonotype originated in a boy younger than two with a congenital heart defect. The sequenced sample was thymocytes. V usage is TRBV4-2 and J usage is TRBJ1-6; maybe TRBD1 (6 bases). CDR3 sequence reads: CASSRWQGNSPLHF. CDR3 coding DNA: TGTGCCAGCAGCCGTTGGCAGGGGAATTCACCCCTCCACTTT.